Following are 31 T cell receptor beta chains from one sample sequenced in a study of T cell responses to AZD1222 COVID-19 vaccine. Data came from immunoSEQ multiplex PCR; TCRdb stores just in-frame clones and leaves some out. The sample yields some 100,000 clones, 80% to 90% seen once. This specimen consisted of peripheral blood, obtained 28 days after the second AZD1222 dose. The receptors were sampled from an adult who received the AZD1222 COVID-19 vaccine.

The chain carries TRBV7-9 and TRBJ1-5; 9 nucleotides align to TRBD1. The CDR3 spans 14 residues. CDR1 is SEHNR, CDR2 FQNEAQ, per germline (reference sequence). V lost 4 bases to trimming and J lost 4 bases; unmatched junction nucleotides: 2. CDR3 amino acids: CASSWTGANQPQHF. The CDR3 nucleotides are TGTGCCAGCAGCTGGACAGGGGCTAATCAGCCCCAGCATTTT.

The chain uses TRBV30 and TRBJ2-5, with 7 positions matching TRBD1. CDR1 is GTSNPN, CDR2 SVGIG, per germline (reference sequence). Unmatched junction bases numbered 11, after V lost 0 bases and J lost 7 bases. CDR3 length equals 15 residues. This CDR3 is CAWSVSATGRWTQYF. The CDR3 nucleotides read TGTGCCTGGAGTGTATCCGCGACAGGGCGGTGGACCCAGTACTTC. Filled out from reference TRBV30 and TRBJ2-5, the complete variable domain reads SQTIHQWPATLVQPVGSPLSLECTVEGTSNPNLYWYRQAAGRGLQLLFYSVGIGQISSEVPQNLSASRPQDRQFILSSKKLLLSDSGFYLCAWSVSATGRWTQYFGPGTRLLVL.

The chain is built from TRBV4-1 and TRBJ2-7; D is possibly TRBD1 (6 bases). Germline CDR1 MGHRA, CDR2 YSYEKL. The CDR3 loop spans 13 amino acids. Trimming cost V 1 base and J 4 bases, with 8 bases left between them. In DNA form, the CDR3 reads TGCGCCAGCAGCCAAGCAGGGGAGTACGAGCAGTACTTC. This gives the protein CASSQAGEYEQYF.

The rearrangement uses TRBV5-1 and TRBJ2-1; possibly TRBD1 or TRBD2 for D (5 bases each). Germline V lookup: CDR1 SGHRS, CDR2 YFSETQ. The CDR3 spans 13 residues. Between the trimmed V and J ends, which lost 2 bases and 8 bases, there was a span of 11 bases. The CDR3 reads CASSFWGNDEQFF. DNA of the CDR3: TGCGCCAGCAGCTTTTGGGGGAACGATGAGCAGTTCTTC.

The sample holds one count of this clone. The chain links TRBV19 to TRBJ2-5; D is unresolved. This CDR3 is built from 13 residues. Trimming removed 5 bases from V and 5 bases from J, with 12 bases in between. CDR1 and CDR2 from the germline V gene are LNHDA and SQIVND (reference sequence). This chain's CDR3 is CASSVGPLETQYF. The CDR3 region has the DNA TGTGCCAGTAGTGTAGGCCCGCTGGAGACCCAGTACTTC.

The J gene is TRBJ1-2, the V gene TRBV14; D is perhaps TRBD1 (5 bases). Between the trimmed V and J ends, which lost 5 bases and 4 bases, there was a span of 17 bases. Germline V gives CDR1 SGHDN, CDR2 FVKESK. This CDR3 is 15 amino acids long. This CDR3 is CASSFGVDRLYGYTF. CDR3 sequence (DNA): TGTGCCAGCAGCTTTGGGGTTGACAGACTCTATGGCTACACCTTC.

This chain links TRBV5-5 with TRBJ2-7; 9 bases match TRBD1. This CDR3 contains 14 residues. The germline V gene encodes CDR1 SGHKS and CDR2 YYEKEE (reference sequence). Trimming took 5 bases from V and 2 from J; bases not matched to a gene: 5. The CDR3 bases are TGTGCCAGCAGACTACAGGGGGCAACCTACGAGCAGTACTTC. It is translated as CASRLQGATYEQYF.

The gene calls are TRBV28 and TRBJ2-7; a possible D gene is TRBD1 (5 bases). V lost 3 bases to trimming and J lost 5 bases, with 11 bases between them. CDR3 size: 13 residues. CDR1 and CDR2 (germline): MDHEN, SYDVKM. This CDR3 reads CASSLEQGHEQYF. The CDR3, as DNA: TGTGCCAGCAGTTTGGAGCAGGGCCACGAGCAGTACTTC.

V is TRBV2 and J is TRBJ2-7; TRBD1 aligns across 9 bases. The CDR3 extends over 14 amino acids. V dropped 6 bases and J dropped 6; count of bases not matched to a gene: 9. CDR1 and CDR2 (germline): SNHLY, FYNNEI. The chain's CDR3 is CASSANRGPGEQYF. CDR3 DNA sequence: TGTGCCAGCAGCGCAAACAGGGGGCCGGGCGAGCAGTACTTC.

V is TRBV11-2 and J is TRBJ2-5; D unresolved. Germline CDR1 is SGHAT and CDR2 is FQNNGV. The V end lost 5 bases, the J end lost 2 bases, and 12 bases lay between the germline ends. The CDR3 is made up of 14 amino acids. The CDR3 sequence: CASSRKTRQETQYF. The CDR3 DNA reads as TGTGCCAGCAGCCGGAAAACGAGGCAAGAGACCCAGTACTTC.

The sample holds one count of this clone. This chain connects TRBV27 to TRBJ2-7, with 7 bases identical to TRBD2. Looked up from germline, CDR1 is MNHEY and CDR2 is SMNVEV (reference sequence). The CDR3 runs 16 residues. With V trimmed by 1 base and J by 0 bases, 6 bases remained unmatched. The CDR3 DNA reads as TGTGCCAGCAGTTTATACCCTAGCGGAGACTCCTACGAGCAGTACTTC. Residues: CASSLYPSGDSYEQYF.

The chain couples TRBV5-4 to TRBJ2-6; D is ambiguous. The CDR3 is 15 amino acids. Trimming shortened V by 1 base and J by 0 bases, and 5 bases separated the two germline ends. Looked up from germline, CDR1 is SGHNT and CDR2 is YYREEE (reference sequence). The chain's CDR3 is CASSLYDSGANVLTF. In nucleotides, the CDR3 is TGTGCCAGCAGCTTGTATGACTCTGGGGCCAACGTCCTGACTTTC.

This rearrangement joins TRBV28 to TRBJ1-1, with D possibly TRBD1 on 6 matching bases. CDR1 and CDR2 from the germline V gene are MDHEN and SYDVKM. V lost 5 bases to trimming and J lost 5 bases, with 21 bases between them. CDR3 length: 16 amino acids. The CDR3 DNA sequence: TGTGCCAGCAGTCCGGGACCTAAGAGGGGGTGGACTGAAGCTTTCTTT. Protein product: CASSPGPKRGWTEAFF.

The chain is built from TRBV19 and TRBJ2-2; 7 bases align to TRBD1. CDR1 is LNHDA, CDR2 SQIVND, per germline (reference sequence). The CDR3 consists of 16 residues. The junction had 10 bases not matched to a gene; V was cut back by 7 bases and J by 2 bases. The CDR3 nucleotides read TGTGCCAGTACCCCAAACCAGGGGGTTAACACCGGGGAGCTGTTTTTT. Protein: CASTPNQGVNTGELFF.

The DNA of the CDR3 is TGTGCCAGCTCACCAACTAGCGGGGGACCTTACAATGAGCAGTTCTTC. This encodes CASSPTSGGPYNEQFF. The rearrangement uses TRBV18 and TRBJ2-1; 11 bases match TRBD2. V trimming: 2 bases; J trimming: 4 bases; junction bases outside the gene matches: 4. This CDR3 comprises 16 residues. Germline V CDR1 and CDR2: KGHSH, LQKENI.

This clone has only a few counts. The chain carries TRBV15 and TRBJ2-6; no clear D gene. Trimming left V 0 bases short and J 0 bases short, with 3 bases between. The germline gives CDR1 LNHNV, CDR2 YYDKDF (reference sequence). CDR3 length equals 15 residues. The DNA of the CDR3 is TGTGCCACCAGCAGAGACACCTCTGGGGCCAACGTCCTGACTTTC. Its translation is CATSRDTSGANVLTF.

The rearrangement joins TRBV6-5 to TRBJ1-5; D is perhaps TRBD1 (5 bases). The CDR3 contains 14 residues. From germline, CDR1 is MNHEY and CDR2 SVGAGI. V was trimmed by 10 bases and J by 2 bases, leaving 15 bases between them. The CDR3 here is CAIPGDICNQPQHF. The CDR3 DNA reads as TGTGCCATCCCGGGGGATATATGCAATCAGCCCCAGCATTTT.

The CDR3 nucleotides are TGCGCCAGCAGCCTCGCGGGGACTGGAAACACCATATATTTT. It yields the protein CASSLAGTGNTIYF. The gene calls are TRBV4-1 and TRBJ1-3, with D unresolved. V was trimmed by 4 bases and J by 2 bases, leaving 9 bases between them. The CDR3 runs 14 residues. Germline CDR1 MGHRA, CDR2 YSYEKL.

The rearrangement uses TRBV5-1 and TRBJ1-1, with D tentatively TRBD1 (5 bases). Trimming left V 4 bases short and J 7 bases short, with 14 bases between. This CDR3 contains 13 residues. CDR1 and CDR2 from the germline V gene are SGHRS and YFSETQ. CDR3 sequence reads: CASSPGPGDEAFF. As DNA, the CDR3 is TGCGCCAGCAGCCCGGGGCCCGGGGATGAAGCTTTCTTT.

The chain links TRBV19 to TRBJ2-7; TRBD2 is a possible D gene (5 bases). This CDR3 has 15 residues. Trimming removed 2 bases at V and 0 bases at J, with 11 bases between. Germline assignment: CDR1 LNHDA and CDR2 SQIVND (reference sequence). The chain's CDR3 is CASSIRGRSSYEQYF. The CDR3 DNA reads TGTGCCAGTAGTATAAGAGGGAGAAGCTCCTACGAGCAGTACTTC.

This chain uses TRBV2 with TRBJ2-7, with 12 bases that match TRBD2. CDR1 is SNHLY and CDR2 is FYNNEI in the germline V gene. With V trimmed by 8 bases and J by 3 bases, 5 bases remained unmatched. The CDR3 spans 14 residues. The CDR3 spells CASSGLAGYYEQYF. Written as DNA, the CDR3 is TGTGCCAGCTCAGGACTAGCGGGGTACTACGAGCAGTACTTC.

This clone has more than one count but fewer than ten. This chain joins TRBV7-9 and TRBJ2-7, with D perhaps matching TRBD1 or TRBD2 (5 bases each). Trimming shortened V by 0 bases and J by 7 bases, and 16 bases separated the two germline ends. Germline-derived CDR1 and CDR2 are SEHNR and FQNEAQ (reference sequence). The CDR3 has 15 amino acids. As DNA, the CDR3 is TGTGCCAGCAGCTTAGCACCAGGGAGAACCAGGGAGCAGTACTTC. This translates into CASSLAPGRTREQYF.

The chain couples TRBV11-2 to TRBJ1-2, with D maybe TRBD1 (6 bases). Trimming took off 1 base at V and 8 bases at J, with 17 bases between the two ends. The CDR3 totals 15 residues. Germline lookup yields CDR1 SGHAT and CDR2 FQNNGV. The CDR3 region is CASSLAPVTGGGYTF. The CDR3 bases are TGTGCCAGCAGCTTAGCCCCGGTAACGGGGGGCGGCTACACCTTC.

The rearrangement uses TRBV18 and TRBJ1-2, with D perhaps matching TRBD1 (5 bases). The germline gives CDR1 KGHSH, CDR2 LQKENI. V dropped 6 bases and J dropped 6 bases, with 23 bases sitting between them. The CDR3 contains 16 residues. In DNA form, the CDR3 reads TGTGCCAGCTCCCCCACGGGGGGTGAAGGGAAGAATGGCTACACCTTC. This gives the protein CASSPTGGEGKNGYTF.

The chain joins TRBV7-3 to TRBJ2-3; 14 bases line up with TRBD2. The CDR3 length is 16 residues. V dropped 5 bases and J dropped 6; count of bases not matched to a gene: 7. The germline CDR1 and CDR2 sequences are SGHTA and FQGTGA. The CDR3 here is CASSKTSGRGGDTQYF. The CDR3 region has the DNA TGTGCCAGCAGCAAGACTAGCGGGAGGGGTGGCGATACGCAGTATTTT. The entire variable domain, with the rest obtained from reference TRBV7-3 and TRBJ2-3, is as follows: GAGVSQTPSNKVTEKGKYVELRCDPISGHTALYWYRQSLGQGPEFLIYFQGTGAADDSGLPNDRFFAVRPEGSVSTLKIQRTERGDSAVYLCASSKTSGRGGDTQYFGPGTRLTVL.

The chain combines TRBV28 with TRBJ2-3; no reliable D call. The germline V gene encodes CDR1 MDHEN and CDR2 SYDVKM. Trimming took off 4 bases at V and 5 bases at J, with 22 bases between the two ends. The CDR3 sequence is 17 residues long. Written as DNA, the CDR3 is TGTGCCAGCAGTTCTCCCCTTCGATCCCGGCCGGAAGATACGCAGTATTTT. Translation gives CASSSPLRSRPEDTQYF.

This clone was detected once. This rearrangement joins TRBV6-5 to TRBJ1-5; 7 nucleotides match TRBD1. J lost 4 bases, V lost 0 bases, and 3 bases had no gene match. The CDR3 length is 15 residues. The V gene's germline CDR1 is MNHEY and CDR2 SVGAGI. The CDR3 nucleotides are TGTGCCAGCAGTTACTCGGGACAGTGGAATCAGCCCCAGCATTTT. Protein: CASSYSGQWNQPQHF.

In DNA form, the CDR3 reads TGTGCCACTGAGGGTAATAACTATGGCTACACCTTC. Residues: CATEGNNYGYTF. The chain couples TRBV2 to TRBJ1-2; D is undetermined. This CDR3 comprises 12 residues. CDR1 SNHLY and CDR2 FYNNEI come from the germline V gene. The ends were cut back, 10 bases at V and 1 base at J, with 10 bases in the middle.

This clone showed up just once. The same CDR3 also results from other DNA sequences found in this sample. This rearrangement joins TRBV7-3 to TRBJ1-1, with D possibly being TRBD1 (6 bases). Looked up from germline, CDR1 is SGHTA and CDR2 is FQGTGA. V lost 5 bases and J 2 bases, leaving 9 bases between the germline ends. The CDR3 spans 13 residues. Written as DNA, the CDR3 is TGTGCCAGCAGCCCAGGGACAAACACTGAAGCTTTCTTT. This codes for CASSPGTNTEAFF.

The CDR3: CASSAGLATSTDTQYF. As DNA, the CDR3 is TGTGCCAGCAGCGCGGGACTGGCCACTAGCACAGATACGCAGTATTTT. The chain has TRBV7-3 and TRBJ2-3, with D possibly TRBD2 on 6 matching bases. Trimming shortened V by 5 bases and J by 0 bases, and 15 bases separated the two germline ends. The germline V gene has CDR1 SGHTA and CDR2 FQGTGA. The CDR3 extends over 16 amino acids.

This sequence joins TRBV19 and TRBJ1-5; 9 bases match TRBD1. The length of the CDR3 is 15 residues. The V gene's germline CDR1 is LNHDA and CDR2 SQIVND (reference sequence). The V gene end was trimmed by 4 bases and the J gene end by 7 bases; junction bases not matched to a gene: 8. For the CDR3, the DNA is TGTGCCAGTAGTAGCACCGGGACAGGGAACCAGCCCCAGCATTTT. Protein sequence: CASSSTGTGNQPQHF.